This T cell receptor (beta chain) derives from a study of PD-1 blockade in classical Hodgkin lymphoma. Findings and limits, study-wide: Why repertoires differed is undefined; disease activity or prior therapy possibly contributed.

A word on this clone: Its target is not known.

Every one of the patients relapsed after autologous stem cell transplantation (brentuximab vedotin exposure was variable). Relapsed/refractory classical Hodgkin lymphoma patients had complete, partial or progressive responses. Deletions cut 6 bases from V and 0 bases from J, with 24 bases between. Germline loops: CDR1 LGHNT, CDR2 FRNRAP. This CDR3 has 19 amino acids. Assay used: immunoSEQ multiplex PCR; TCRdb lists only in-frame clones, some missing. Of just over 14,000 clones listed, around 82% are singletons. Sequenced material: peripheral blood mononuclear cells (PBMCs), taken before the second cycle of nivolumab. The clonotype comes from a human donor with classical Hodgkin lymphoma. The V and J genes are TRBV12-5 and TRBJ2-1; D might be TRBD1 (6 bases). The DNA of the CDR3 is TGTGCTAGTGGATCCGCTCTCTGGACAGCTAGGAGCTCCTACAATGAGCAGTTCTTC. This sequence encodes CASGSALWTARSSYNEQFF.